This record looks at one T cell receptor beta chain sequence and its context. This record belongs to a study of T cell responses to AZD1222 COVID-19 vaccine. V shed 5 bases and J 8 bases; nucleotides not matched to a gene: 8. CDR3 length equals 15 residues. Germline lookup yields CDR1 SGHNT and CDR2 YENEEA. The method was immunoSEQ multiplex PCR; TCRdb's version includes in-frame clones alone and lacks a portion of them. The sample holds 90,000 to 95,000 clones, 70% to 90% seen once. The chain links TRBV11-3 to TRBJ1-4; 10 positions agree with TRBD1. The sample was peripheral blood, taken 28 days after the second AZD1222 dose. The TCR comes from an adult who received the AZD1222 COVID-19 vaccine. The CDR3 nucleotides read TGTGCCAGCAGCAAAGGACAGGGGGAGGGGGAAAAACTGTTTTTT. Its translation is CASSKGQGEGEKLFF.